The clone carrying this T cell receptor beta chain was recorded a few times. Antigen specificity is unknown. It was by quantitative 5'-RACE with molecular barcodes that TCR beta libraries were made. TCRdb re-analysed the 5' RACE reads in MiXCR, keeping a single row per CDR3 protein. The table has over 600,000 distinct CDR3 sequences, 15% to 20% seen once; the top ten hold around 19%. The V gene's germline CDR1 is SGHRS and CDR2 YFSETQ. The V segment lost 2 bases and the J segment 2 bases; nucleotides outside the gene matches: 5. The CDR3 is 17 amino acids. The sample comes from a study of CD8 T cells in ankylosing spondylitis. Broader study findings: Fewer than 10 highly homologous variants formed a TCR beta motif that appeared characteristic of ankylosing spondylitis blood.

The V gene is TRBV5-1, the J gene TRBJ2-3; 13 bases match TRBD2. Sequencing was performed on blood, either unsorted or a sorted T cell fraction (not recorded which). This TCR came from a male donor with ankylosing spondylitis. CDR3 bases: TGCGCCAGCAGCTTACTAGCGGGGGGGCCCCCCACAGATACGCAGTATTTT. Its protein product is CASSLLAGGPPTDTQYF.